This T cell receptor beta chain was obtained from a study of human T cells and chemical hapten exposure. Whole-study context: TCR yields differed between samples (mainly from small differences in pooled library volume).

This clonotype was detected only a few times. Its antigen is unidentified. Sample treatment: therapeutic diphenylcyclopropenone sensitization with weekly scalp DPC. At every patch-test visit, blood was drawn before the patch test was applied. The study's library attached unique molecular identifiers to single cDNA molecules. TCRdb recomputed calls from the reads with MiXCR, one row per CDR3 protein. The sample consists of approximately 4,000 distinct CDR3 sequences, 45% to 50% of them appearing once. Study-wide results and caveats: Counts of expanded TCRs at PT1 were positively correlated with patch test score. Expanded TCRs clustered into significantly more large CDR3 similarity groups than controls, the analysis revealed.

In germline, CDR1 is SEHNR, CDR2 FQNEAQ (reference sequence). V lost 5 bases and J 0 bases, leaving 17 bases between the germline ends. The CDR3 sequence is 16 residues long. The chain joins TRBV7-9 to TRBJ2-7, with D possibly matching TRBD2 (6 bases). The TCR was taken from an adult with alopecia areata. Some clones in this sample may be carry-over from other donors' samples. This table probably holds off-target reads from a library built for another chain. The sequences come from whole blood, collected before DPC sensitization or 2, 6, or about 24 weeks after (not recorded which). The CDR3 region is CASSRDGLSSSYEQYF. In DNA, the CDR3 is TGTGCCAGCAGCCGGGACGGACTAAGCAGCTCCTACGAGCAGTACTTC.